This TCR beta chain was obtained from a study of blood T cell repertoires in COVID-19. This clone has a single count. The CDR3 extends over 13 amino acids. V lost 6 bases and J 3 bases, leaving 11 bases between the germline ends. Under the authors' procedure: For nucleated cells, counts were estimated from reference gene primer amplification. Profiling relied on immunoSEQ multiplex PCR, and the TCRdb table lists in-frame clones only, not all of them. V, J and clone size derive from that table, while D and trimming were established from the DNA sequence. The data show 430,000 or so clones, approximately 87% seen once. Which cohort a participant joined came from the clinical history participants gave.

V and J are TRBV12-3 or TRBV12-4 and TRBJ1-1; no definite D call. The clonotype comes from a woman aged 40-49 years who had recovered from COVID-19. The material sequenced was PBMCs or T cells enriched from blood (not recorded which). CDR3 residues: CASSLQIDTEAFF. The CDR3 nucleotides read TGTGCCAGCAGCCTTCAAATAGACACTGAAGCTTTCTTT.